This T cell receptor beta chain was found in a study of CD8+ T cells in alopecia areata. As for the study in general: Treatment of the treated patients consisted of oral tofacitinib, 5 to 10 mg twice daily. The study, taken as a whole, reports: Scalp sample data also include resident alphabeta T cells from normal skin.

From alopecia areata patients, lesional scalp punch biopsies and peripheral blood were collected. Extracted from the samples, RNA was reverse transcribed into cDNA to serve as the sequencing template. Clones were read by immunoSEQ multiplex PCR, and TCRdb kept only the in-frame ones, dropping some. The sample includes about 12,000 clones, roughly 50% of them seen just once. CDR1 SGHVS and CDR2 FNYEAQ come from the germline V gene. CDR3 length equals 13 residues. V was pared by 6 bases and J by 3 bases, with 9 bases between. Regarding this clone: Its antigen remains unknown.

Sequencing was done on a sample of skin. This TCR came from a human donor with alopecia areata. The genes are TRBV7-6 and TRBJ1-3; D gene ambiguous. CDR3 in amino acids: CASRPGVGNTIYF. In nucleotides, the CDR3 is TGTGCCAGCAGACCCGGGGTTGGAAACACCATATATTTT.